The T cell receptor beta chain described here comes from a study of response to subunit inactivated influenza vaccine. Points on this clonotype: Antigen specificity is unknown.

Whole-study results and caveats: Researchers suggested that each seasonal influenza vaccination recruits few new T cells.

TCRdb independently ran MiXCR on the RT-PCR reads; one entry per CDR3 protein. The sample has fewer than 750,000 distinct CDR3 sequences; around 15% are singletons. The sequence came from a man in his fifties or sixties who received an inactivated influenza vaccine. The sample was PBMCs from blood, taken about 13 days after vaccination.

The CDR3 is CSAEGDNSPLHF. In DNA, the CDR3 is TGCAGTGCTGAGGGCGATAATTCACCCCTCCACTTT. This chain links TRBV20-1 with TRBJ1-6; D unresolved. CDR1 and CDR2 (germline): DFQATT, SNEGSKA (reference sequence). The CDR3 contains 12 residues. Trimming took off 5 bases at V and 5 bases at J, with 7 bases between the two ends.